These 21 T cell receptor beta chains were sequenced from one sample in a study of shared clonotypes between healthy human individuals (TCRdb year 2020). The receptor library was made with the immunoSEQ multiplex PCR assay. This is the immuneACCESS table as TCRdb keeps it, with only in-frame sequences that have V and J called. A part of the clones is gone; compared with another copy, unresolved V genes explain less than half, and the rest is unexplained. In all, the sample holds 500,000 to 550,000 clones, and 90% to 97% of those were seen once. Together, the top ten hold 0.064% of the sample. The material sequenced was naive CD4+ T cells sorted from blood. The label giving this sample's cell subset or site can be read as: CD45RA+ positively selected. The receptors stem from a woman aged 25 to 39 in good health.

V usage is TRBV28 and J usage is TRBJ1-3; 8 positions agree with TRBD1. Germline V gene lookup returns CDR1 MDHEN and CDR2 SYDVKM. V lost 5 bases and J lost 4; bases outside the gene matches: 7. The CDR3 length is 15 residues. The CDR3 here is CASSLTGVTGNTIYF. The DNA of the CDR3 is TGTGCCAGCAGTCTGACAGGGGTGACCGGAAACACCATATATTTT.

The chain joins TRBV6-1 to TRBJ2-7; 10 bases agree with TRBD2. The CDR3 covers 16 residues. V dropped 1 base and J dropped 7; count of bases not matched to a gene: 10. Germline lookup yields CDR1 MNHNS and CDR2 SASEGT. CDR3 amino acids: CASSEVEASGRVEQYF. The CDR3, as DNA: TGTGCCAGCAGTGAAGTTGAGGCTAGCGGGAGAGTTGAGCAGTACTTC.

The chain employs TRBV28 and TRBJ2-6; 13 positions agree with TRBD2. The CDR3 totals 19 residues. Germline CDR1 MDHEN, CDR2 SYDVKM. J was trimmed by 0 bases and V by 5 bases; bases with no gene match: 7. The CDR3 nucleotides are TGTGCCAGCAGTCTCCGGACTAGCGGGAGCTTCTCTGGGGCCAACGTCCTGACTTTC. The encoded protein is CASSLRTSGSFSGANVLTF.

This clone appeared once. J is TRBJ1-4 and V is TRBV5-4; perhaps TRBD1 as D (6 bases). This CDR3 has 12 residues. Germline CDR1 SGHNT, CDR2 YYREEE (reference sequence). V lost 7 bases to trimming and J lost 8 bases, with 12 bases between them. The CDR3 nucleotides read TGTGCCAGCGGGGGGCAAGGCGAAAAACTGTTTTTT. It translates to CASGGQGEKLFF.

The gene calls are TRBV28 and TRBJ1-2; perhaps TRBD1 as D (5 bases). Germline lookup yields CDR1 MDHEN and CDR2 SYDVKM. Deletions cut 6 bases from V and 7 bases from J, with 30 bases between. This CDR3 is 18 amino acids long. The CDR3 sequence: CASSRGIGAPGPLSGYTF. CDR3 DNA sequence: TGTGCCAGCAGCCGAGGGATTGGCGCGCCGGGACCCCTTTCTGGCTACACCTTC.

The rearrangement joins TRBV28 to TRBJ2-1; possibly TRBD1 for D (6 bases). V was trimmed by 3 bases and J by 13 bases, leaving 10 bases between them. Germline V gene sequence: CDR1 MDHEN, CDR2 SYDVKM. CDR3 size: 11 residues. In nucleotides, the CDR3 is TGTGCCAGCAGTTTGAGACAGGAACAGTTCTTC. This encodes CASSLRQEQFF.

This chain joins TRBV2 and TRBJ2-7, with 11 bases identical to TRBD1. CDR3 size: 14 residues. V shed 10 bases, J shed 1 base, and the junction held 6 bases outside the gene matches. Germline values: CDR1 SNHLY, CDR2 FYNNEI. CDR3 DNA: TGTGCCACCTCGGGACAGGGGGGTTCCTACGAGCAGTACTTC. This gives the protein CATSGQGGSYEQYF. The full variable domain, its missing parts supplied by reference TRBV2 and TRBJ2-7, is EPEVTQTPSHQVTQMGQEVILRCVPISNHLYFYWYRQILGQKVEFLVSFYNNEISEKSEIFDDQFSVERPDGSNFTLKIRSTKLEDSAMYFCATSGQGGSYEQYFGPGTRLTVT.

This clone occurred once. The rearrangement uses TRBV2 and TRBJ2-5; D remains unclear. Deletions cut 2 bases from V and 0 bases from J, with 7 bases between. In germline, CDR1 is SNHLY, CDR2 FYNNEI. This CDR3 is built from 14 residues. The CDR3 loop reads CASSENWNQETQYF. For the CDR3, the DNA is TGTGCCAGCAGTGAAAACTGGAACCAAGAGACCCAGTACTTC.

The chain has TRBV5-4 and TRBJ2-7; TRBD2 matches at 9 bases. This CDR3 contains 14 residues. Germline lookup yields CDR1 SGHNT and CDR2 YYREEE (reference sequence). After removal of 2 bases from V and 7 bases from J, the junction contained 7 bases not matched to a gene. The DNA of the CDR3 is TGTGCCAGCAGCTTACCTAGCGGGACGGGGGAGCAGTACTTC. Protein: CASSLPSGTGEQYF.

This sequence joins TRBV7-9 and TRBJ1-1; D is uncertain. CDR1 SEHNR and CDR2 FQNEAQ come from the germline V gene (reference sequence). This CDR3 region has 13 residues. The germline V and J ends were trimmed by 1 base and 1 base, with 4 bases remaining between them. The CDR3 nucleotides read TGTGCCAGCAGCTTAGTCACGAACACTGAAGCTTTCTTT. Its protein product is CASSLVTNTEAFF.

The chain links TRBV6-1 to TRBJ2-7, with 10 nucleotides matching TRBD2. V shed 4 bases and J 7 bases; nucleotides not matched to a gene: 4. The CDR3 totals 13 residues. The germline V gene encodes CDR1 MNHNS and CDR2 SASEGT. CDR3 protein: CASSVLAGAEQYF. CDR3 sequence (DNA): TGTGCCAGCAGTGTTCTAGCGGGAGCGGAGCAGTACTTC.

The rearrangement links TRBV7-8 to TRBJ1-6; possibly TRBD1 for D (6 bases). V was clipped by 1 base and J by 10 bases, with 11 bases between them. The CDR3 is made up of 14 amino acids. Germline V gene lookup returns CDR1 SGHVS and CDR2 FQNEAQ. The CDR3 region is CASSLDRAWSPLHF. The CDR3 nucleotides are TGTGCCAGCAGCTTAGACAGGGCTTGGTCACCCCTCCACTTT.

The V call is TRBV6-1, the J call TRBJ2-7; D remains ambiguous. The germline gives CDR1 MNHNS, CDR2 SASEGT. This CDR3 contains 13 residues. Trimming removed 3 bases at V and 0 bases at J, with 6 bases between. The CDR3 DNA sequence: TGTGCCAGCAGTGACCCAGTCTCCTACGAGCAGTACTTC. Translated: CASSDPVSYEQYF.

This clone was seen a single time. This chain connects TRBV6-1 to TRBJ2-3; 8 bases agree with TRBD1. The CDR3 length is 14 residues. The germline V gene encodes CDR1 MNHNS and CDR2 SASEGT. Unmatched junction bases numbered 5, after V lost 4 bases and J lost 5 bases. The CDR3 DNA reads as TGTGCCAGCAGTGTGAGACAGGGGATAGATACGCAGTATTTT. It specifies CASSVRQGIDTQYF.

V and J are TRBV4-1 and TRBJ1-2; weak D call: TRBD1 (5 bases). CDR3 length: 15 amino acids. The ends were cut back, 4 bases at V and 4 bases at J, with 16 bases in the middle. Germline lookup yields CDR1 MGHRA and CDR2 YSYEKL. The DNA of the CDR3 is TGCGCCAGCAGCCCTGACAGTAGGGCAGGCTATGGCTACACCTTC. As protein: CASSPDSRAGYGYTF.

V and J are TRBV19 and TRBJ2-3; 10 bases are shared with TRBD2. The J segment lost 0 bases and the V segment lost 3 bases, leaving 12 bases of the junction unmatched. Germline V gene data show CDR1 as LNHDA and CDR2 as SQIVND (reference sequence). This CDR3 spans 19 amino acids. CDR3: CASSMPTSGRVASTDTQYF. CDR3 sequence (DNA): TGTGCCAGTAGTATGCCGACTAGCGGGCGGGTCGCTAGCACAGATACGCAGTATTTT.

This chain connects TRBV2 to TRBJ2-7; perhaps TRBD1 as D (5 bases). Germline CDR1 reads SNHLY; CDR2 reads FYNNEI. Trimming took off 3 bases at V and 1 base at J, with 13 bases between the two ends. The CDR3 runs 15 residues. This chain's CDR3 is CASSEPSTASYEQYF. CDR3 in DNA: TGTGCCAGCAGTGAGCCCTCGACAGCTTCCTACGAGCAGTACTTC.

CDR3 protein: CASSRGTGNEKLFF. CDR3 sequence (DNA): TGTGCCAGCTCGAGAGGGACCGGTAATGAAAAACTGTTTTTT. The V call is TRBV18, the J call TRBJ1-4, with a weak D call TRBD1 (5 bases). CDR1 is KGHSH, CDR2 LQKENI, per germline. V lost 6 bases, J lost 4 bases, and 12 bases lay in between. The CDR3 has 14 residues. Full variable domain (outside the CDR3, taken from reference TRBV18 and TRBJ1-4): NAGVMQNPRHLVRRRGQEARLRCSPMKGHSHVYWYRQLPEEGLKFMVYLQKENIIDESGMPKERFSAEFPKEGPSILRIQQVVRGDSAAYFCASSRGTGNEKLFFGSGTQLSVL.

The genes are TRBV28 and TRBJ1-4; D remains ambiguous. This CDR3 is 16 amino acids long. With 3 bases removed from V and 0 bases from J, the gap between germline ends came to 11 bases. Germline CDR1 reads MDHEN; CDR2 reads SYDVKM. CDR3 region: CASSFVRPATNEKLFF. The CDR3 DNA follows: TGTGCCAGCAGTTTTGTAAGACCTGCAACTAATGAAAAACTGTTTTTT.

This sequence joins TRBV7-9 and TRBJ2-2, with 15 bases matching TRBD2. The germline V gene has CDR1 SEHNR and CDR2 FQNEAQ (reference sequence). The CDR3 extends over 18 amino acids. The V segment lost 3 bases and the J segment 5 bases; nucleotides outside the gene matches: 7. CDR3 DNA sequence: TGTGCCAGCAGCTTCGGACTAGCGGGAGGGCGGCGGACCGGGGAGCTGTTTTTT. Translated: CASSFGLAGGRRTGELFF.

This sequence joins TRBV5-5 and TRBJ1-5; no reliable D call. The CDR3 is 13 amino acids. Trimming took off 4 bases at V and 7 bases at J, with 12 bases between the two ends. Germline V CDR1 and CDR2: SGHKS, YYEKEE (reference sequence). This CDR3 is CASSQAASQPQHF. CDR3 nucleotide sequence: TGTGCCAGCAGCCAGGCCGCCAGCCAGCCCCAGCATTTT.